This T cell receptor beta chain came from a study of T-cell memory formation after mild COVID-19. TCRdb recomputed calls from the 5' RACE reads with MiXCR, one row per CDR3 protein. The sample consists of a few hundred thousand distinct CDR3 sequences, roughly 21% of them appearing once. This clonotype turned up a few times. Germline CDR1 SQVTM, CDR2 ANQGSEA. Deletions cut 1 base from V and 5 bases from J, with 8 bases between. This CDR3 has 12 amino acids. This clonotype was obtained from a man younger than 35 who had mild COVID-19 (a few samples of this study predate the infection). Cell type and time point are not known. The chain employs TRBV29-1 and TRBJ2-5; perhaps D is TRBD1 or TRBD2 (5 bases each). The source material was PBMCs or a T cell subset sorted from them (not recorded which). CDR3 DNA: TGCAGCGTTGAAGGGGGGACCGAGACCCAGTACTTC. Translating gives CSVEGGTETQYF.